The sequence of this T cell receptor (beta chain) was determined in a study of TIL therapy for anti-PD-1-resistant metastatic lung cancer. Study as a whole: Median patient age was about 55, ranging about 38-80 years. Study findings and constraints: Treatment-naive, never-smoker and oncogene-addicted patients were overrepresented in this highly selected cohort.

Notes on this clone: Its antigen is not known.

Time point here: pre-treatment sample, taken before nivolumab and TIL therapy. Tumor tissue came from excised metastases, mostly pleural nodules or supraclavicular lymph nodes. The immunoSEQ assay was v3. Assay used: immunoSEQ multiplex PCR; TCRdb lists only in-frame clones, some missing. The sample records 20,000 to 30,000 clones, roughly 72% being singletons. CDR3 length: 14 amino acids. The V and J ends lost 2 bases and 4 bases, in that order; junction bases with no gene match: 2. CDR1 SGHRS and CDR2 YFSETQ come from the germline V gene. The specimen comprised tumor tissue, sampled at baseline. This chain connects TRBV5-1 to TRBJ1-5; 8 bases map to TRBD1. The receptor was derived from a person aged 25 to 80 with non-small cell lung cancer. The CDR3 spells CASSLQGGNQPQHF. Written as DNA, the CDR3 is TGCGCCAGCAGCTTACAGGGGGGTAATCAGCCCCAGCATTTT.